This TCR beta chain was identified during a study of blood T cells in healthy people across ages. The second PCR ran about 6 to 12 cycles with a sample-barcoded 5' primer and J-beta primers. MiXCR, applied by TCRdb to the 5' RACE reads, yields one record per CDR3 protein. The sample yields about a million distinct CDR3 sequences, roughly 51% seen once. This clonotype came up a few times. The antigen remains unidentified. Germline trimming cut 6 bases from V and 6 bases from J; bases unmatched to any gene: 15. This CDR3 has 16 amino acids. Looked up from germline, CDR1 is MNHEY and CDR2 is SMNVEV (reference sequence). Caucasian individuals from Russia who were healthy and aged 6 to 90 acted as donors. Per sample, no less than 6 micrograms of total RNA were extracted. Study-level results: Older age coincided with a roughly linear decline in TCR beta diversity per million T cells. Long-lived and aged donors differed, with more naive CD4+ cells and higher diversity in the long-lived.

The sequence came from a woman aged 60-70 years in good health. The gene calls are TRBV27 and TRBJ2-7; 9 bases agree with TRBD1. The specimen sequenced was blood. CDR3 nucleotides: TGTGCCAGCAGCTCGACAGGGGGAGGTTCCCCCTCCGAGCAGTACTTC. It translates to CASSSTGGGSPSEQYF.